This T cell receptor (beta chain) comes out of a study of cytomegalovirus exposure and HLA in healthy donors (TCRdb year 2017). Background on the whole study: In an earlier analysis of several hundred of the donors, under 300 Gb of sequence data and 90 million to 120 million unique TCR beta sequences from roughly 190 million T cells were reported. Roughly 300 gigabases of sequencing data and approximately 91 million unique TCR sequences made up an early release that covered several hundred HLA-typed donors. Of the 398 genotyped donors, over 70% fell in the genetic ancestry cluster associated with self-reported Caucasian donors. The study was designed to test whether signatures of past pathogen exposure could be identified by cataloging public T cell receptors. Using immunosequencing, the study profiled T cell repertoires from approximately 700 subjects and related those repertoires to cytomegalovirus serostatus. Besides the first cohort of under 700 subjects, a separate validation cohort made up of 120 different subjects was used. The study combined high-throughput TCR immunosequencing, statistical association of individual TCRs with disease status, and machine learning to predict cytomegalovirus infection status. In a later analysis, previously published TCR beta repertoires from 550 to 750 donors were re-analyzed and high-resolution HLA genotyping was added so that TCR occurrence patterns could be studied. The later analysis used no new phenotypic data to find candidate immune exposures, relying instead on TCR beta sequences and their occurrence across donors. In an earlier analysis of around 540 of the donors, high-throughput TCR beta sequencing was used to judge whether each TCR beta V gene segment behaved as functional or pseudogenic. Alongside the repertoire data, information on donor age, sex, ethnicity and CMV serostatus was compiled. In a later genetic analysis, genome-wide SNP genotypes for about 60% of the 666 donors were used, and that subset was treated as a discovery cohort. All discovery cohort repertoires had been generated using a single sequencing platform. HLA typing included class I and class II loci at four-digit resolution. The number of donors typed differed by locus, with roughly 629-640 for A, B, C, DRB1 and DQB1, 522 for DQA1, under 610 for DPA1, and approximately 470 for DPB1. About five DR-DQ haplotypes were handled as single units for association and clustering because linkage in the cohort was strong. On average, around 240,000 unique TCR beta nucleotide sequences were sequenced per donor among 300 to 500 genotyped donors of the cohort, with roughly 18% of those sequences being non-productive. The research as a whole found: According to the authors, the approach could potentially be generalized to other disease states and immunological phenotypes. Presence/absence analyses assumed roughly uniform sequencing depth across donors, an assumption that may not hold. Most CMV-associated TCR beta chains appeared to be HLA-restricted in a later analysis, and the HLA associations seemed to be driven largely by CMV exposure. Because some donors lacked HLA typing at each locus, the association tests relied only on the typed subset. Strong co-occurrence of HLA alleles, especially DR and DQ, made assigning TCR associations to individual alleles difficult. In an earlier analysis of roughly 560 of the donors, most TCR beta V segments were observed in productive rearrangements about 87% or about 30% of the time, broadly matching IMGT annotations. Compared with the 666-donor mean, donors in an Asian-associated ancestry cluster had fewer N-insertions in productive TCRs, according to a later genetic analysis. While some public TCRs were present in many individuals, most TCR sequences turned up only very rarely across donors. This cohort had only TCR beta chains sequenced, and the lack of alpha or paired-chain data limited which features could be detected. The only immune exposure information available for the cohort was CMV serostatus. In a later genetic analysis, a missense DCLRE1C variant was associated with V-gene and J-gene trimming of TCR beta chains, and the association was replicated in an independent cohort. Specific HLA alleles were associated with 16,951 TCR beta sequences at a false discovery rate of 0.05 in a later analysis. A further reported finding was that TCR beta sequences accurately predicted the HLA-A and HLA-B alleles for most subjects in the first cohort. The study gave a list of some 150 TCR beta chains associated with cytomegalovirus. A few of the identified cytomegalovirus-associated TCR beta chains were confirmed in vitro to be specific for cytomegalovirus antigens. A cluster of highly shared sequence variants was judged likely to represent a technical artifact of the sequencing pipeline. The 87-base-pair reads could not distinguish some IMGT-functional V segments, including TRBV6-2 and TRBV6-3, so those segments were excluded. Cytomegalovirus status was reported to be diagnosed by the classifier with high specificity and sensitivity in both the original and validation cohorts. The earlier analysis of around 600 of the donors excluded seventeen rarely observed V segments, including chromosome 9 orphons, because counts were too low. A later analysis found that HLA-associated TCR beta chains were more clonally expanded and had lower generation probabilities than equally common non-associated chains. In a later analysis, the rate of TCR association differed among HLA loci, with DRB1 alleles having the most associated TCRs and HLA-C alleles having the fewest. A later analysis reported that several top co-occurrence clusters appeared linked to parvovirus B19, influenza, CMV and Epstein-Barr virus. Correlated functional status among segregating V segments might reflect linkage disequilibrium, but an unknown experimental factor could not be ruled out.

In total, fewer than 750 healthy bone marrow donors made up the cohort. At the time of sampling, all cohort members were nominally healthy, though unrecorded immune exposures were likely present. The donor was CMV seronegative and was included in the group of around 320 seronegative cohort members. Each donor provided a peripheral blood sample, and peripheral blood mononuclear cells were used for TCR beta sequencing. Genomic DNA was extracted from the blood cell samples with the Qiagen DNeasy Blood Extraction Kit. Receptor libraries were prepared by the immunoSEQ multiplex PCR assay. A mixture of 60 forward primers for TCR Vbeta segments and 13 reverse primers for TCR Jbeta segments was used in the multiplex PCR. The CDR3 region of rearranged TCR beta genes was amplified from genomic DNA by a multiplex PCR assay. The Illumina HiSeq System was used to sequence the amplified TCR beta libraries as 87-base-pair reads. Regarding the original processing steps: A later analysis tallied 70 million to 100 million unique TCR beta chains across the 666 repertoires, and around 9.9 million of those chains were shared by two or more donors. Raw reads were error-corrected and collapsed into unique sequences by a nearest-neighbor algorithm in which closely related sequences were merged to remove PCR and sequencing errors. CDR3 sequences were aligned to IMGT reference sequences to assign V, D and J gene segments. For a sequence to be retained, a match of at least six nucleotides was required to both a V gene segment and a J gene segment. A rearrangement was called productive if the CDR3 had no stop codons and remained in frame with V and J, and every other rearrangement was called non-productive. Following IMGT convention, CDR3 was defined as the stretch from the second conserved V-encoded cysteine to the conserved J-encoded phenylalanine. The earlier analysis of 500 to 750 of the donors excluded any sequence lacking an unambiguous match to a single V gene segment. In an earlier analysis of more than 500 of the donors, a V segment was called functional when productive rearrangements were above 56.7%, and segregating when the standard deviation between donors exceeded 5%. To diagnose cytomegalovirus status from the catalog of TCR beta chain sequences, a statistical classification framework was built. In a later analysis, V and J genes were assigned by comparing TCR nucleotide sequences against IMGT/GENE-DB human TR gene sequences. In a later analysis, CDR3 sequences and most-parsimonious VDJ recombination scenarios were assigned using the TCRdist pipeline. A later analysis defined each TCR beta chain by its CDR3 amino acid sequence plus V-gene family, and excluded reads lacking a unique V-gene family. In a later analysis, around 600 highly shared, low-generation-probability nucleotide sequences were removed to address suspected cross-contamination and a sequencing artifact. In a later analysis, a clonal expansion index for each public chain was calculated from normalized within-repertoire ranks of inferred template counts. In a later analysis, generation probabilities were computed using a VDJ recombination model fitted to out-of-frame rearrangements, and the results were checked against IGoR. A later analysis scored TCR-TCR, TCR-HLA and TCR-CMV co-occurrence with hypergeometric tests, applying a repertoire-size bias correction to TCR pairs. False discovery rates were estimated in a later analysis by permuting HLA or CMV assignments 20 times. In a later analysis, co-occurring TCRs were grouped using DBSCAN, and TCRdist sequence similarity was added for clustering within HLA-allele-positive subsets. Repertoires with fewer than 30,000 or more than 120,000 public chains were left out of co-occurrence clustering, as were about five repertoires with anomalous nucleotide sharing. Imported from immuneACCESS, the table was reduced by TCRdb to in-frame sequences with V and J called. These copies leave out some clones; in studies compared against another copy, an unresolved V gene accounts for under half, and the cause of the remainder is not known. Clone size and the V and J calls come from that table; the DNA yielded D and trimming. The table for this sample lists roughly 86,000 clones; more than 60% of them were counted only once. The top ten constitute 3% to 5% of the sample.

CDR1 and CDR2 are read off the germline V gene (reference sequence) as LNHDA and SQIVND. The CDR3 covers 14 residues, taking in both the cysteine and the phenylalanine. The read is trimmed to its CDR3 DNA, 42 bases read in frame from base 1. Trimming takes 10 bases from V and 0 bases from J, and the germline ends sit 12 bases apart. This clone came up once. The specificity of this receptor is unknown. No much larger clone is present one base from it, and per-base qualities are unavailable. This clonotype was sampled from a man aged 25 to 40 in good health and CMV-seronegative. Recombination joined TRBV19 with TRBJ2-2; the D gene is possibly TRBD2, with 5 bases matching. The sequencing input was PBMCs. The nucleotides read TGTGCCACCTTTAGCGACCCGAACACCGGGGAGCTGTTTTTT. Its translation reads: CATFSDPNTGELFF. Joined to the reference TRBV19 and TRBJ2-2 proteins, this CDR3 gives the full variable domain: DGGITQSPKYLFRKEGQNVTLSCEQNLNHDAMYWYRQDPGQGLRLIYYSQIVNDFQKGDIAEGYSVSREKKESFPLTVTSAQKNPTAFYLCATFSDPNTGELFFGEGSRLTVL.